Included here is one TCR beta chain sequence, with context. Its target is unknown. Germline trimming cut 4 bases from V and 4 bases from J; bases unmatched to any gene: 4. The germline V gene has CDR1 LGHNA and CDR2 YSLEER. The CDR3 contains 14 residues. Per sample, around 10^5 TCR templates underwent assay. Some clones are missing from TCRdb's copy, which holds only in-frame ones; the method was immunoSEQ multiplex PCR. The sample records about 82,000 clones, approximately 90% being singletons. This record comes from a study of siplizumab effects on memory and regulatory T cells. Study results and limitations: Naive T cells seemed more diverse than memory cells; they also seemed major alloresponse contributors. Suppression by proliferating Tregs derived from siplizumab cultures was not verified.

Sample: Tregs sorted from blood. The sequence was collected from a human donor in good health. The rearrangement uses TRBV4-3 and TRBJ1-2, with 9 bases aligning to TRBD1. CDR3 DNA: TGCGCCAGCAGCCCAGGGACAGGGCTCTATGGCTACACCTTC. Its translation is CASSPGTGLYGYTF.